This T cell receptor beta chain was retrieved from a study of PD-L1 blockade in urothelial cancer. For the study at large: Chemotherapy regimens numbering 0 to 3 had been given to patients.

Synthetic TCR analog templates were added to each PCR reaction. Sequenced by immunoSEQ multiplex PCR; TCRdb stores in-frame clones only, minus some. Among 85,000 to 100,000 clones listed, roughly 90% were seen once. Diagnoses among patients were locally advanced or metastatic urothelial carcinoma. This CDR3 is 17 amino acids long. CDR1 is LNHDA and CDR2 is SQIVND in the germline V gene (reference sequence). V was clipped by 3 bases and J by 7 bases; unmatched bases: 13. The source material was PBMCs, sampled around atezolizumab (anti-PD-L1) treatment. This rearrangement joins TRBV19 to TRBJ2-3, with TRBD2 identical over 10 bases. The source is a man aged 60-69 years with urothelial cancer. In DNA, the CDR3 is TGTGCCAGTAGTATTGGGAGTGGGCTAGCGGGGGAATATACGCAGTATTTT. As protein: CASSIGSGLAGEYTQYF.